One and the same sample provided the 25 T cell receptor beta chains below, sequenced in a study of cytomegalovirus exposure and HLA in healthy donors. A multiplex PCR was run with 60 Vbeta primers and 13 Jbeta primers. The data were produced by immunoSEQ multiplex PCR, yet TCRdb's version contains in-frame clones alone and is incomplete. Among over 95,000 clones listed, over 60% were seen once. The sequenced material came from PBMCs. These receptors were obtained from a female donor in good health and CMV-seronegative.

The V call is TRBV6-1, the J call TRBJ1-2, with D possibly being TRBD1 (6 bases). CDR1 is MNHNS, CDR2 SASEGT, per germline. The CDR3 is 13 amino acids. V was clipped by 2 bases and J by 4 bases, with 8 bases between them. CDR3 loop: CASSETGIYGYTF. CDR3 sequence (DNA): TGTGCCAGCAGTGAAACAGGGATCTATGGCTACACCTTC.

This rearrangement joins TRBV6-1 to TRBJ1-1, with D possibly TRBD1 on 6 matching bases. The length of the CDR3 is 9 residues. Germline V lookup: CDR1 MNHNS, CDR2 SASEGT. Trimming removed 11 bases from V and 7 bases from J, with 8 bases in between. The CDR3 loop is CAVTGEAFF. CDR3 coding DNA: TGTGCCGTGACAGGTGAAGCTTTCTTT.

The chain carries TRBV6-4 and TRBJ1-6; perhaps TRBD1 as D (6 bases). Germline V lookup: CDR1 MRHNA, CDR2 SNTAGT. The CDR3 is made up of 15 amino acids. V lost 6 bases and J 7 bases, leaving 16 bases between the germline ends. CDR3 in amino acids: CASREYGQSNSPLHF. The CDR3 DNA reads TGTGCCAGCAGGGAATACGGACAGAGCAATTCACCCCTCCACTTT.

This clone was observed once. The CDR3 coding sequence is TGTGCCAGCAGCTCATTTCTAGCGGGGGAAGAGACCCAGTACTTC. The encoded protein is CASSSFLAGEETQYF. The rearrangement joins TRBV7-8 to TRBJ2-5; 10 nucleotides agree with TRBD2. This CDR3 region has 15 residues. Germline V lookup: CDR1 SGHVS, CDR2 FQNEAQ. The J segment lost 3 bases and the V segment lost 4 bases, leaving 5 bases of the junction unmatched.

The J gene is TRBJ2-1, the V gene TRBV10-1; 8 bases align to TRBD2. Germline loops: CDR1 WNHNN, CDR2 SYGVQD (reference sequence). Trimming cost V 2 bases and J 8 bases; bases outside gene matches: 2. This CDR3 has 13 residues. DNA of the CDR3: TGCGCCAGCAGTGAGACTAGCGGAGATGAGCAGTTCTTC. It codes for CASSETSGDEQFF.

The chain employs TRBV5-6 and TRBJ2-2; 11 nucleotides align to TRBD2. The germline V gene encodes CDR1 SGHDT and CDR2 YYEEEE. The ends lost 6 bases at V and 4 bases at J; junction bases unmatched: 5. This CDR3 comprises 15 residues. The CDR3 loop is CASILLAGVTGELFF. DNA for the CDR3: TGTGCCAGCATCCTACTAGCGGGGGTCACCGGGGAGCTGTTTTTT.

The V call is TRBV6-6, the J call TRBJ1-2, with TRBD1 matching 9 bases. After removal of 0 bases from V and 8 bases from J, the junction contained 7 bases not matched to a gene. Germline CDR1 and CDR2: MNHNY and SVGAGI (reference sequence). The CDR3 has 15 residues. DNA of the CDR3: TGTGCCAGCAGTTACTCTCAAGGGGACAGGGACGGCTACACCTTC. As protein: CASSYSQGDRDGYTF.

The chain uses TRBV6-5 and TRBJ2-7; possible D gene TRBD2, 6 bases. This CDR3 has 13 amino acids. Germline CDR1 and CDR2: MNHEY and SVGAGI. Trimming removed 8 bases from V and 3 bases from J, with 14 bases in between. The CDR3 DNA is TGTGCCAGCTCTACCGCGGGGTTCTACGAGCAGTACTTC. Translation: CASSTAGFYEQYF.

A few counts support this clone. V is TRBV19 and J is TRBJ1-1; D gene ambiguous. CDR1 is LNHDA, CDR2 SQIVND, per germline (reference sequence). There are 16 residues in the CDR3. The V and J ends lost 7 bases and 1 base respectively, with 19 bases between them. CDR3 amino acids: CASIPQGVATNTEAFF. The CDR3 DNA reads as TGTGCCAGTATCCCGCAAGGAGTTGCCACGAACACTGAAGCTTTCTTT.

The CDR3, as DNA: TGTGCCAGTAGTATGGGACAGGGCGGAGAGCAGTACTTC. Its translation is CASSMGQGGEQYF. This chain connects TRBV19 to TRBJ2-7; 9 positions match TRBD1. This CDR3 comprises 13 residues. Germline assignment: CDR1 LNHDA and CDR2 SQIVND (reference sequence). Trimming removed 3 bases from V and 7 bases from J; junction bases left unmatched: 4.

This clone was counted once. The chain links TRBV10-3 to TRBJ2-3; no definite D call. This CDR3 region has 13 residues. Germline V gene data show CDR1 as ENHRY and CDR2 as SYGVKD. Trimming removed 3 bases at V and 4 bases at J, with 8 bases between. The CDR3 region is CAISDAAADTQYF. CDR3 DNA: TGTGCCATCAGTGACGCGGCGGCAGATACGCAGTATTTT.

The gene calls are TRBV7-9 and TRBJ2-5; 10 nucleotides align to TRBD2. This CDR3 spans 15 amino acids. Germline V gene data show CDR1 as SEHNR and CDR2 as FQNEAQ (reference sequence). J lost 1 base, V lost 4 bases, and 3 bases had no gene match. CDR3 coding DNA: TGTGCCAGCAGCTCACTAGCGGGGTCCCAAGAGACCCAGTACTTC. Amino acids: CASSSLAGSQETQYF.

This clone was counted a few times. In DNA form, the CDR3 reads TGTGCCAGCAGCCAACCCCTCTCAGGGTCCGCTTTCTTT. Its protein is CASSQPLSGSAFF. The rearrangement uses TRBV5-6 and TRBJ1-1, with D tentatively TRBD1 (5 bases). CDR1 is SGHDT, CDR2 YYEEEE, per germline. The V and J ends lost 4 bases and 11 bases respectively, with 18 bases between them. CDR3 length: 13 residues.

The rearrangement joins TRBV5-6 to TRBJ2-3; TRBD1 aligns across 7 bases. This CDR3 is 12 amino acids long. Germline trimming cut 10 bases from V and 3 bases from J; bases unmatched to any gene: 5. Germline-derived CDR1 and CDR2 are SGHDT and YYEEEE. The CDR3 reads CAVGGHTDTQYF. In nucleotides, the CDR3 is TGTGCCGTAGGGGGCCATACAGATACGCAGTATTTT.

The chain links TRBV5-6 to TRBJ2-5; D is perhaps TRBD2 (5 bases). From germline, CDR1 is SGHDT and CDR2 YYEEEE. The CDR3 runs 14 residues. The V end lost 1 base, the J end lost 3 bases, and 10 bases lay between the germline ends. This CDR3 is CASSLFLEEETQYF. The DNA of the CDR3 is TGTGCCAGCAGCTTGTTTTTGGAGGAAGAGACCCAGTACTTC.

The genes are TRBV5-1 and TRBJ2-3, with TRBD2 identical over 12 bases. Trimming removed 0 bases from V and 1 base from J; junction bases left unmatched: 3. The germline V gene has CDR1 SGHRS and CDR2 YFSETQ. This CDR3 has 17 residues. The CDR3 bases are TGCGCCAGCAGCTTGGGTCGACTAGCGGGGGGCACAGATACGCAGTATTTT. This translates into CASSLGRLAGGTDTQYF.

The chain recombines TRBV9 with TRBJ2-5; D may be TRBD1 (6 bases). CDR1 and CDR2 from the germline V gene are SGDLS and YYNGEE. This CDR3 spans 14 amino acids. Trimming removed 1 base at V and 7 bases at J, with 14 bases between. The CDR3 sequence is CASSVKRQDGTQYF. As DNA, the CDR3 is TGTGCCAGCAGCGTAAAGCGACAGGATGGGACCCAGTACTTC.

The chain employs TRBV29-1 and TRBJ2-3, with D unresolved. Trimming took 4 bases from V and 0 from J, leaving 8 bases between them. Germline V lookup: CDR1 SQVTM, CDR2 ANQGSEA. The CDR3 runs to 13 residues. The CDR3 DNA follows: TGCAGCGTTGTACTGACTAGCACAGATACGCAGTATTTT. Translating it yields CSVVLTSTDTQYF.

This clone was seen only once. This chain connects TRBV10-3 to TRBJ1-1, with a tentative D call TRBD1 (6 bases). CDR1 and CDR2 (germline): ENHRY, SYGVKD. The CDR3 extends over 16 amino acids. V gave up 0 bases and J gave up 0 bases, with 11 bases separating them. The CDR3 reads CAISESRQEVNTEAFF. CDR3 DNA: TGTGCCATCAGTGAGTCAAGACAGGAAGTGAACACTGAAGCTTTCTTT.

This clone was seen at least ten times. The genes are TRBV6-6 and TRBJ2-7, with 9 bases fitting TRBD2. Germline V lookup: CDR1 MNHNY, CDR2 SVGAGI (reference sequence). This CDR3 has 15 amino acids. The V segment lost 6 bases and the J segment 2 bases; nucleotides outside the gene matches: 8. Here the CDR3 reads CASRPGAGGTYEQYF. The DNA of the CDR3 is TGTGCCAGCAGACCTGGAGCGGGGGGAACCTACGAGCAGTACTTC.

The rearrangement joins TRBV27 to TRBJ1-2; 7 nucleotides align to TRBD1. J gave up 5 bases and V 4 bases, and 7 bases lay outside the gene matches. The CDR3 is made up of 14 amino acids. Germline CDR1 and CDR2: MNHEY and SMNVEV (reference sequence). For the CDR3, the DNA is TGTGCCAGCAGTTCCGACAGGGCTCTTTATGGCTACACCTTC. Its protein is CASSSDRALYGYTF.

V gene TRBV5-6 combines with J gene TRBJ2-5, with TRBD1 identical over 8 bases. Germline V gene lookup returns CDR1 SGHDT and CDR2 YYEEEE. This CDR3 comprises 14 residues. The V and J ends lost 1 base and 1 base, in that order; junction bases with no gene match: 0. Here the CDR3 DNA reads TGTGCCAGCAGCTTGACAGGGGGCCAAGAGACCCAGTACTTC. Protein product: CASSLTGGQETQYF.

This chain connects TRBV29-1 to TRBJ2-5, with 9 nucleotides matching TRBD1. CDR1 SQVTM and CDR2 ANQGSEA come from the germline V gene. The J segment lost 5 bases and the V segment lost 3 bases, leaving 10 bases of the junction unmatched. The CDR3 runs 15 residues. The CDR3 nucleotides are TGCAGCGTTGATAGGACAGGGGATGATTCGGAGACCCAGTACTTC. The encoded protein is CSVDRTGDDSETQYF.

The chain employs TRBV25-1 and TRBJ1-4; tentative D call: TRBD1 (5 bases). This CDR3 has 17 residues. The V gene's germline CDR1 is MGHDK and CDR2 SYGVNS. V shed 2 bases and J shed 4 bases, with 17 bases lying between them. CDR3 residues: CASSEQFISRVNEKLFF. The CDR3 DNA is TGTGCCAGCAGTGAACAGTTTATTAGCAGGGTTAATGAAAAACTGTTTTTT.

The CDR3 spells CAWTDRVGEQYF. In DNA form, the CDR3 reads TGTGCCTGGACGGACAGGGTGGGCGAGCAGTACTTC. The chain recombines TRBV30 with TRBJ2-5; the match to TRBD1 covers 8 bases. Judging by the DNA end, TRBJ2-7 fits better; the J call may be wrong. This CDR3 has 12 residues. The germline gives CDR1 GTSNPN, CDR2 SVGIG (reference sequence).